Shown below are 27 T cell receptor beta chains from a single sample sequenced in a study of breast tumors, draining lymph nodes, adjacent tissues. Breast cancer patients provided tissue from their axillary draining lymph nodes. TCRdb re-called the multiplex PCR reads with MiXCR, one entry per CDR3 protein. The profile covers more than 100,000 distinct CDR3 sequences, with around 24% appearing a single time and around 2.6% taken by the ten largest. The specimen was axillary lymph node tissue. The receptors were gathered from a female donor with breast cancer. Some clones in this sample may be carry-over from other donors' samples.

The table lists this clonotype with many counts. The chain couples TRBV6-5 to TRBJ2-2; D is uncertain. CDR1 is MNHEY and CDR2 is SVGAGI in the germline V gene. Trimming left V 5 bases short and J 7 bases short, with 11 bases between. The CDR3 has 13 amino acids. The CDR3 nucleotides read TGTGCCAGCAGTCCGCGCTCGGTCGGGGAGCTGTTTTTT. Encoded protein: CASSPRSVGELFF.

This clonotype was recorded many times. The rearrangement uses TRBV6-2 or TRBV6-3 and TRBJ1-5; 9 bases match TRBD1. Looked up from germline, CDR1 is MNHEY and CDR2 is SVGEGT. With 4 bases clipped from V and 0 bases from J, the junction kept 10 bases outside the gene matches. The CDR3 loop spans 18 amino acids. The CDR3 coding sequence is TGTGCCAGCAGTTTTCCTTTGGACAGGGGAGCTAGCAATCAGCCCCAGCATTTT. This codes for CASSFPLDRGASNQPQHF.

The CDR3 coding sequence is TGTGCCAGCAGTTACAGGGGGCAGGGCCAAGAGACCCAGTACTTC. The encoded protein is CASSYRGQGQETQYF. This chain joins TRBV28 and TRBJ2-5, with 9 nucleotides matching TRBD1. Germline CDR1 is MDHEN and CDR2 is SYDVKM. The CDR3 spans 15 residues. Trimming took 4 bases from V and 1 from J; bases not matched to a gene: 4.

This clonotype was found many times. The chain combines TRBV4-1 with TRBJ2-1; 7 nucleotides match TRBD2. Germline loops: CDR1 MGHRA, CDR2 YSYEKL. Trimming cost V 1 base and J 6 bases; bases outside gene matches: 15. The CDR3 sequence is 18 residues long. CDR3 DNA: TGCGCCAGCAGCCAAGGGGGGGGTAGCGGGTACTCTAGCAATGAGCAGTTCTTC. Translation: CASSQGGGSGYSSNEQFF.

This clonotype was counted ten times or more. This rearrangement joins TRBV12-3 or TRBV12-4 to TRBJ2-3; 8 nucleotides agree with TRBD1. The trim removed 4 bases at V and 0 bases at J, leaving 18 bases unmatched. The CDR3 totals 20 residues. CDR3 residues: CASSSTRGQVRRGSTDTQYF. CDR3 DNA: TGTGCCAGCAGTTCCACCCGGGGACAGGTTCGAAGGGGTAGCACAGATACGCAGTATTTT.

There are many counts of this clonotype. The CDR3, as DNA: TGTGCCAGCAGTTCTCACCCTTCGCAGACCGGGGAGCTGTTTTTT. Encoded protein: CASSSHPSQTGELFF. The chain links TRBV5-5 to TRBJ2-2; D is unclear. V shed 5 bases and J shed 5 bases, with 16 bases lying between them. Germline lookup yields CDR1 SGHKS and CDR2 YYEKEE (reference sequence). This CDR3 has 15 residues.

This clonotype was counted at least ten times. V is TRBV6-5 and J is TRBJ2-1; D not resolved. The germline V and J ends were trimmed by 2 bases and 1 base, with 6 bases remaining between them. The CDR3 is 14 residues long. Germline CDR1 and CDR2: MNHEY and SVGAGI. The CDR3 DNA is TGTGCCAGCAGTTACGGGCGGTCCTACAATGAGCAGTTCTTC. It translates to CASSYGRSYNEQFF.

There are many counts of this clonotype. The rearrangement joins TRBV19 to TRBJ2-3, with D hard to call. The CDR3 length is 14 residues. CDR1 is LNHDA and CDR2 is SQIVND in the germline V gene (reference sequence). Trimming removed 6 bases from V and 6 bases from J, with 16 bases in between. For the CDR3, the DNA is TGTGCCAGTAGCCTCGGACGGGTCAGGGATACGCAGTATTTT. Protein sequence: CASSLGRVRDTQYF.

This clonotype was picked up many times. The CDR3 loop reads CASSRLAGVSTDTQYF. The DNA for the CDR3 is TGTGCCAGCAGTAGACTAGCGGGAGTAAGCACAGATACGCAGTATTTT. This chain uses TRBV12-3 or TRBV12-4 with TRBJ2-3, with 12 nucleotides matching TRBD2. The ends lost 5 bases at V and 0 bases at J; junction bases unmatched: 3. This CDR3 comprises 16 residues.

This clonotype was detected many times. The rearrangement joins TRBV2 to TRBJ1-2; perhaps TRBD1 as D (5 bases). CDR3 length: 13 amino acids. CDR1 is SNHLY and CDR2 is FYNNEI in the germline V gene. Trimming left V 3 bases short and J 3 bases short, with 8 bases between. CDR3 nucleotides: TGTGCCAGCAGTGAGACAGAAGACTATGGCTACACCTTC. Its protein is CASSETEDYGYTF.

This chain connects TRBV18 to TRBJ2-4; D is unresolved. The germline V gene encodes CDR1 KGHSH and CDR2 LQKENI. The CDR3 spans 17 residues. Between the trimmed V and J ends, which lost 2 bases and 0 bases, there was a span of 14 bases. In nucleotides, the CDR3 is TGTGCCAGCTCACCAATCCGGCAGGTCGAAGCCAAAAACATTCAGTACTTC. This translates into CASSPIRQVEAKNIQYF.

At least ten counts were recorded for this clonotype. The chain uses TRBV7-2 and TRBJ2-7; D gene unclear. Trimming shortened V by 1 base and J by 5 bases, and 15 bases separated the two germline ends. The V gene's germline CDR1 is SGHTA and CDR2 FQGNSA. This CDR3 has 15 residues. The CDR3 region has the DNA TGTGCCAGCAGCTTAGGAAGGATGTCCCTCAACGAGCAGTACTTC. This translates into CASSLGRMSLNEQYF.

The chain carries TRBV12-3 or TRBV12-4 and TRBJ1-5; unclear D gene. The V end lost 3 bases, the J end lost 6 bases, and 15 bases lay between the germline ends. The length of the CDR3 is 15 residues. The CDR3, as DNA: TGTGCCAGCAGTTTTACTCTAGGGTTAAGTCAGCCCCAGCATTTT. Encoded protein: CASSFTLGLSQPQHF.

Ten or more counts support this clonotype. The V gene is TRBV10-2, the J gene TRBJ1-2; 7 nucleotides match TRBD1. The length of the CDR3 is 13 residues. Germline loops: CDR1 WSHSY, CDR2 SAAADI. V lost 4 bases, J lost 7 bases, and 6 bases stayed unmatched. Written as DNA, the CDR3 is TGCGCCAGCAGTGTCCTACAGGGGACTGGCTACACCTTC. It is translated as CASSVLQGTGYTF.

This chain uses TRBV6-6 with TRBJ1-6; TRBD1 is a possible D gene (5 bases). Trimming left V 0 bases short and J 10 bases short, with 19 bases between. This CDR3 spans 17 amino acids. Germline V lookup: CDR1 MNHNY, CDR2 SVGAGI (reference sequence). The CDR3 coding sequence is TGTGCCAGCAGTTACTCCCCGAACGTTGATCGGGGCTCACCCCTCCACTTT. It yields the protein CASSYSPNVDRGSPLHF.

In regard to this clonotype: A much larger clone lies a single base off, so this may be a read error. The chain recombines TRBV10-2 with TRBJ2-5; 7 bases are a match to TRBD1. The CDR3 spans 14 residues. Germline loops: CDR1 WSHSY, CDR2 SAAADI. CDR3 nucleotide sequence: TGCGCCTGCAGGACTTTGACAGGGCAAGAGACCCAGTACTTC. It specifies CACRTLTGQETQYF.

This clonotype was detected many times. This chain links TRBV5-6 with TRBJ2-1; the D is unclear. Germline CDR1 and CDR2: SGHDT and YYEEEE. The V end was cut by 0 bases, the J end by 2 bases, with 12 bases between. The CDR3 extends over 16 amino acids. The CDR3 protein is CASSLGASGPYNEQFF. CDR3 DNA sequence: TGTGCCAGCAGCTTGGGAGCCTCAGGCCCCTACAATGAGCAGTTCTTC.

This clonotype showed up many times. The chain carries TRBV6-6 and TRBJ2-1; 14 bases fit TRBD2. Losses at the gene ends were 1 base for V and 5 bases for J; bases not matched to a gene: 7. Germline CDR1 is MNHNY and CDR2 is SVGAGI (reference sequence). The CDR3 has 18 amino acids. For the CDR3, the DNA is TGTGCCAGCAGTTACTTCGGGACTAGCGGGAGCGGGCACAATGAGCAGTTCTTC. It codes for CASSYFGTSGSGHNEQFF.

This clonotype was observed at least ten times. The chain combines TRBV4-1 with TRBJ1-4; the D is unclear. This CDR3 has 14 amino acids. The V and J ends lost 0 bases and 8 bases respectively, with 10 bases between them. Germline lookup yields CDR1 MGHRA and CDR2 YSYEKL. As DNA, the CDR3 is TGCGCCAGCAGCCAAGAGTCACTCGGGGAAAAACTGTTTTTT. Protein sequence: CASSQESLGEKLFF.

The CDR3 reads CASSPGSTGSLQPQHF. CDR3 nucleotides: TGTGCCAGCAGCCCGGGATCCACAGGGTCCCTCCAGCCCCAGCATTTT. V gene TRBV3-1 combines with J gene TRBJ1-5, with D possibly being TRBD1 (6 bases). From germline, CDR1 is LGHDT and CDR2 YNNKEL (reference sequence). The CDR3 runs to 16 residues. The germline V and J ends were trimmed by 4 bases and 7 bases, with 20 bases remaining between them. Variable domain in full (rest from reference TRBV3-1 and TRBJ1-5): DTAVSQTPKYLVTQMGNDKSIKCEQNLGHDTMYWYKQDSKKFLKIMFSYNNKELIINETVPNRFSPKSPDKAHLNLHINSLELGDSAVYFCASSPGSTGSLQPQHFGDGTRLSIL.

The gene calls are TRBV19 and TRBJ2-2, with 7 nucleotides matching TRBD1. Trimming removed 7 bases from V and 0 bases from J; junction bases left unmatched: 11. Germline CDR1 LNHDA, CDR2 SQIVND (reference sequence). The CDR3 extends over 17 amino acids. For the CDR3, the DNA is TGTGCCAGTACTCCGCTCCCCCAGGGGGCGAACACCGGGGAGCTGTTTTTT. It specifies CASTPLPQGANTGELFF.

At least ten counts were recorded for this clonotype. The CDR3, as DNA: TGTGCCAGCAGTGCAGACAGTAGCAATCAGCCCCAGCATTTT. The encoded protein is CASSADSSNQPQHF. The rearrangement uses TRBV6-1 and TRBJ1-5; maybe TRBD1 (5 bases). V was clipped by 4 bases and J by 0 bases, with 7 bases between them. CDR1 is MNHNS and CDR2 is SASEGT in the germline V gene. The CDR3 contains 14 residues.

This clonotype appeared many times. The chain recombines TRBV3-1 with TRBJ2-7, with 9 bases that match TRBD2. In germline, CDR1 is LGHDT, CDR2 YNNKEL (reference sequence). Trimming removed 5 bases from V and 3 bases from J; junction bases left unmatched: 2. This CDR3 contains 13 residues. The CDR3 region is CASSLAGVYEQYF. The CDR3 DNA sequence: TGTGCCAGCAGCTTAGCGGGAGTCTACGAGCAGTACTTC.

About this clonotype itself: This may stem from a read error, because a much larger clone lies one nucleotide away. The J gene is TRBJ2-2, the V gene TRBV20-1; weak D call: TRBD2 (5 bases). The CDR3 is made up of 14 amino acids. Per the germline V gene, CDR1 is DFQATT and CDR2 is SNEGSKA (reference sequence). The CDR3 DNA sequence: TGCAGTGCCCCCAAAAATCGGAACACCGGGGAGCTGCTTTTT. It codes for CSAPKNRNTGELLF.

With regard to this clonotype: This may come from a read error, since a much larger clone is one base off. The CDR3 carries no conserved terminal phenylalanine or tryptophan, so it likely arises from a read error. V gene TRBV20-1 combines with J gene TRBJ2-6; D is possibly TRBD1 or TRBD2 (5 bases each). The germline CDR1 and CDR2 sequences are DFQATT and SNEGSKA (reference sequence). V was pared by 4 bases and J by 4 bases, with 8 bases between. The CDR3 has 13 amino acids. CDR3 loop: CSATGTGANVLTL. DNA of the CDR3: TGCAGTGCTACAGGGACCGGGGCCAACGTCCTGACTCTC.

This clonotype was seen at least ten times. V usage is TRBV14 and J usage is TRBJ2-1; TRBD2 aligns across 7 bases. CDR3 size: 16 residues. Looked up from germline, CDR1 is SGHDN and CDR2 is FVKESK. V gave up 3 bases and J gave up 4 bases; unmatched junction bases: 9. Written as DNA, the CDR3 is TGTGCCAGCAGCCAGGGCACCCCTAGCGGATACAATGAGCAGTTCTTC. It yields the protein CASSQGTPSGYNEQFF.

Details on this clonotype: This clone may be a read error of a much larger clone one base away. As DNA, the CDR3 is TGTGCCGGCACCTACCCCTACGGGACCCAGTACTTC. Translating it yields CAGTYPYGTQYF. The chain employs TRBV11-2 and TRBJ2-5; D not certain. Per the germline V gene, CDR1 is SGHAT and CDR2 is FQNNGV. The length of the CDR3 is 12 residues. Trimming took 11 bases from V and 7 from J, leaving 17 bases between them.